Below are 27 T cell receptor beta chains sequenced from a single sample in a study of cytomegalovirus exposure and HLA in healthy donors. PCR employed 60 Vbeta and 13 Jbeta primers. This table comes from immunoSEQ multiplex PCR, and its TCRdb copy is limited to in-frame clones, with some not included. The top ten hold under 2.5% of the sample, which has more than 100,000 clones, roughly 60% seen once. Sequencing was carried out using PBMCs. The receptor set was obtained from a woman in her thirties or forties in good health and CMV-seronegative.

The chain uses TRBV7-8 and TRBJ1-1; 7 nucleotides align to TRBD1. Trimming removed 7 bases from V and 4 bases from J; junction bases left unmatched: 12. In germline, CDR1 is SGHVS, CDR2 FQNEAQ. The CDR3 has 15 residues. CDR3 amino acids: CASTLTGSLGTEAFF. The CDR3 DNA is TGTGCCAGCACCTTGACAGGGTCATTAGGCACTGAAGCTTTCTTT.

The rearrangement links TRBV2 to TRBJ1-2, with a possible D match to TRBD1 (6 bases). This CDR3 contains 13 residues. Germline V gene sequence: CDR1 SNHLY, CDR2 FYNNEI. V lost 4 bases and J lost 7, with 13 bases in between. The CDR3 sequence is CASSVNRVTGYTF. The CDR3 DNA reads as TGTGCCAGCAGTGTCAACAGGGTGACTGGCTACACCTTC.

The gene calls are TRBV5-1 and TRBJ2-5, with D maybe TRBD2 (6 bases). V was shortened by 2 bases and J by 5 bases, with 10 bases between the two germline ends. There are 13 residues in the CDR3. Per germline, CDR1 SGHRS and CDR2 YFSETQ. Here the CDR3 reads CASSLGGRETQYF. The CDR3 DNA sequence: TGCGCCAGCAGCTTAGGAGGGAGGGAGACCCAGTACTTC.

This chain connects TRBV7-9 to TRBJ2-7; 9 bases line up with TRBD1. V shed 1 base, J shed 2 bases, and the junction held 9 bases outside the gene matches. CDR1 and CDR2 (germline): SEHNR, FQNEAQ (reference sequence). The CDR3 runs 17 residues. Here the CDR3 DNA reads TGTGCCAGCAGCTTAGTCCCGGACAGGGGAGGTACCTACGAGCAGTACTTC. It translates to CASSLVPDRGGTYEQYF.

This chain connects TRBV6-6 to TRBJ2-3; unclear D gene. CDR1 and CDR2 from the germline V gene are MNHNY and SVGAGI (reference sequence). This CDR3 spans 14 amino acids. V shed 6 bases and J shed 2 bases, with 12 bases lying between them. The CDR3 coding sequence is TGTGCCAGCAGAGCCATATCCTCCACAGATACGCAGTATTTT. This translates into CASRAISSTDTQYF.

The genes are TRBV4-1 and TRBJ2-1, with no clear D. Trimming stripped 4 bases from V and 5 bases from J, with 9 bases between. This CDR3 has 13 amino acids. Germline-derived CDR1 and CDR2 are MGHRA and YSYEKL. In DNA form, the CDR3 reads TGCGCCAGCAGCCTTCTATTGGACAATGAGCAGTTCTTC. The encoded protein is CASSLLLDNEQFF.

The chain is built from TRBV10-3 and TRBJ2-2; TRBD2 aligns across 8 bases. V lost 4 bases and J lost 6; bases outside the gene matches: 7. There are 15 residues in the CDR3. CDR1 and CDR2 from the germline V gene are ENHRY and SYGVKD. The CDR3: CAISGYGGAAGELFF. CDR3 in DNA: TGTGCCATCAGTGGGTACGGGGGGGCCGCCGGGGAGCTGTTTTTT.

The rearrangement joins TRBV30 to TRBJ1-1; D may be TRBD1 (5 bases). The CDR3 spans 14 residues. Germline assignment: CDR1 GTSNPN and CDR2 SVGIG (reference sequence). V was clipped by 2 bases and J by 3 bases, with 13 bases between them. The CDR3: CAWSRQGLYTEAFF. CDR3 DNA sequence: TGTGCCTGGAGTCGTCAGGGTTTGTACACTGAAGCTTTCTTT. The variable domain in full, completed from reference TRBV30 and TRBJ1-1, reads SQTIHQWPATLVQPVGSPLSLECTVEGTSNPNLYWYRQAAGRGLQLLFYSVGIGQISSEVPQNLSASRPQDRQFILSSKKLLLSDSGFYLCAWSRQGLYTEAFFGQGTRLTVV.

This chain links TRBV30 with TRBJ1-6; 9 positions match TRBD1. The CDR3 loop spans 20 amino acids. Trimming took 2 bases from V and 0 from J; bases not matched to a gene: 14. In germline, CDR1 is GTSNPN, CDR2 SVGIG (reference sequence). The CDR3 reads CAWSYIGPGQGGSYNSPLHF. For the CDR3, the DNA is TGTGCCTGGAGTTACATTGGACCGGGACAGGGTGGCTCCTATAATTCACCCCTCCACTTT.

The J gene is TRBJ1-1, the V gene TRBV7-2, with D possibly being TRBD1 (5 bases). Germline assignment: CDR1 SGHTA and CDR2 FQGNSA. This CDR3 has 16 residues. Trimming shortened V by 5 bases and J by 1 base, and 17 bases separated the two germline ends. The CDR3 sequence: CASSPRPGTANTEAFF. CDR3 in DNA: TGTGCCAGCAGCCCACGCCCGGGGACTGCGAACACTGAAGCTTTCTTT.

The V gene is TRBV6-1, the J gene TRBJ2-7, with D tentatively TRBD1 (6 bases). This CDR3 spans 16 amino acids. V lost 3 bases, J lost 1 base, and 16 bases lay in between. CDR1 is MNHNS, CDR2 SASEGT, per germline. CDR3 in amino acids: CASSEGRGVLSYEQYF. For the CDR3, the DNA is TGTGCCAGCAGTGAGGGCAGGGGAGTGCTATCCTACGAGCAGTACTTC.

This clone was seen a few times. V gene TRBV4-3 combines with J gene TRBJ1-2; 8 bases fit TRBD1. This CDR3 contains 14 residues. The V gene's germline CDR1 is LGHNA and CDR2 YSLEER. Trimming removed 6 bases from V and 4 bases from J; junction bases left unmatched: 7. The CDR3 loop is CASSPGGTGYGYTF. The CDR3 DNA reads TGCGCCAGCAGTCCCGGAGGGACAGGCTATGGCTACACCTTC.

The J gene is TRBJ2-4, the V gene TRBV10-2, with 9 bases matching TRBD1. V was clipped by 3 bases and J by 9 bases; unmatched bases: 6. This CDR3 spans 14 amino acids. CDR1 and CDR2 (germline): WSHSY, SAAADI. This chain's CDR3 is CASSDTGGAFIQYF. In nucleotides, the CDR3 is TGCGCCAGCAGTGATACAGGGGGCGCTTTCATTCAGTACTTC.

The chain links TRBV27 to TRBJ1-1, with 7 positions matching TRBD1. This CDR3 contains 14 residues. Germline lookup yields CDR1 MNHEY and CDR2 SMNVEV (reference sequence). The junction had 2 bases not matched to a gene; V was cut back by 3 bases and J by 1 base. This CDR3 reads CASSFGQANTEAFF. CDR3 bases: TGTGCCAGCAGTTTTGGACAGGCGAACACTGAAGCTTTCTTT.

The V gene is TRBV5-1, the J gene TRBJ2-1, with D possibly TRBD1 on 6 matching bases. Germline V gene lookup returns CDR1 SGHRS and CDR2 YFSETQ. The CDR3 covers 15 residues. Trimming removed 3 bases from V and 4 bases from J, with 14 bases in between. The CDR3 DNA reads TGCGCCAGCAGCTCCCGGGACAATCCTTACAATGAGCAGTTCTTC. Translation gives CASSSRDNPYNEQFF. Full variable domain (remainder filled in from reference TRBV5-1 and TRBJ2-1): KAGVTQTPRYLIKTRGQQVTLSCSPISGHRSVSWYQQTPGQGLQFLFEYFSETQRNKGNFPGRFSGRQFSNSRSEMNVSTLELGDSALYLCASSSRDNPYNEQFFGPGTRLTVL.

V usage is TRBV7-2 and J usage is TRBJ2-7; TRBD2 might be the D (6 bases). The CDR3 consists of 14 residues. CDR1 and CDR2 from the germline V gene are SGHTA and FQGNSA. V was shortened by 5 bases and J by 2 bases, with 13 bases between the two germline ends. The CDR3 here is CASSIGGATYEQYF. The CDR3 nucleotides read TGTGCCAGCAGCATCGGAGGGGCAACCTACGAGCAGTACTTC.

J is TRBJ2-2 and V is TRBV4-1; the match to TRBD2 covers 9 bases. Germline loops: CDR1 MGHRA, CDR2 YSYEKL. The CDR3 has 16 residues. V shed 1 base, J shed 5 bases, and the junction held 5 bases outside the gene matches. Here the CDR3 reads CASSQGAAGGTGELFF. CDR3 in DNA: TGCGCCAGCAGCCAAGGGGCAGCGGGGGGTACCGGGGAGCTGTTTTTT.

The chain is built from TRBV27 and TRBJ2-1, with 9 bases aligning to TRBD2. Trimming cost V 6 bases and J 5 bases; bases outside gene matches: 11. This CDR3 comprises 16 residues. CDR1 and CDR2 (germline): MNHEY, SMNVEV (reference sequence). CDR3 bases: TGTGCCAGCAGCCGCGAAAGCGGGGGGTTTAACAATGAGCAGTTCTTC. It codes for CASSRESGGFNNEQFF.

This clone has a handful of counts. This chain connects TRBV11-2 to TRBJ2-1; D ambiguous. Germline V lookup: CDR1 SGHAT, CDR2 FQNNGV. The CDR3 contains 12 residues. V gave up 0 bases and J gave up 8 bases, with 5 bases separating them. The CDR3, as DNA: TGTGCCAGCAGCTTAGATCTCGATGAGCAGTTCTTC. It yields the protein CASSLDLDEQFF.

The chain recombines TRBV5-6 with TRBJ2-7; 8 nucleotides match TRBD1. Germline V CDR1 and CDR2: SGHDT, YYEEEE. The CDR3 extends over 14 amino acids. V was clipped by 4 bases and J by 1 base; unmatched bases: 4. CDR3: CASSNWDRSYEQYF. The CDR3 DNA sequence: TGTGCCAGCAGCAACTGGGACAGGTCCTACGAGCAGTACTTC.

This clone was counted only a few times. The chain combines TRBV9 with TRBJ2-3; TRBD1 is a possible D gene (6 bases). There are 14 residues in the CDR3. Germline V gene sequence: CDR1 SGDLS, CDR2 YYNGEE. The V end was cut by 2 bases, the J end by 5 bases, with 12 bases between. The CDR3 reads CASSVGQKQDTQYF. The CDR3 region has the DNA TGTGCCAGCAGCGTGGGACAAAAACAAGATACGCAGTATTTT.

This chain uses TRBV5-1 with TRBJ2-7; 10 nucleotides match TRBD1. Germline V lookup: CDR1 SGHRS, CDR2 YFSETQ. CDR3 length equals 15 residues. V was clipped by 4 bases and J by 12 bases; unmatched bases: 16. The CDR3: CASSPTGQGVQVGYF. The CDR3 DNA reads TGCGCCAGCAGCCCGACCGGACAGGGGGTACAGGTGGGGTACTTC.

The J gene is TRBJ1-1, the V gene TRBV4-2, with TRBD1 matching 10 bases. V dropped 5 bases and J dropped 10; count of bases not matched to a gene: 13. Germline V gives CDR1 LGHNA, CDR2 YNFKEQ. The CDR3 is 15 amino acids. The CDR3 sequence is CASSSDGTGDIGAFF. CDR3 DNA: TGTGCCAGCAGCTCCGACGGGACAGGGGATATTGGAGCTTTCTTT.

The chain has TRBV27 and TRBJ1-5; 8 bases agree with TRBD1. The CDR3 sequence is 21 residues long. CDR1 is MNHEY, CDR2 SMNVEV, per germline (reference sequence). Trimming removed 6 bases from V and 0 bases from J; junction bases left unmatched: 22. CDR3 residues: CASSPTPVTGAVLYSNQPQHF. DNA for the CDR3: TGTGCCAGCAGCCCAACGCCGGTGACAGGGGCCGTGCTCTATAGCAATCAGCCCCAGCATTTT.

The chain is built from TRBV6-4 and TRBJ1-2; 9 bases line up with TRBD1. The germline V gene encodes CDR1 MRHNA and CDR2 SNTAGT. The CDR3 is made up of 13 amino acids. V shed 6 bases and J 5 bases; nucleotides not matched to a gene: 4. CDR3 nucleotides: TGTGCCAGCAGGGAGGACAGGGGTTATGGCTACACCTTC. Amino acid sequence: CASREDRGYGYTF.

The chain carries TRBV2 and TRBJ2-1, with 7 bases identical to TRBD1. The CDR3 spans 15 residues. The junction had 11 bases not matched to a gene; V was cut back by 10 bases and J by 2 bases. The germline V gene encodes CDR1 SNHLY and CDR2 FYNNEI. The CDR3 here is CATRRDRGAYNEQFF. Here the CDR3 DNA reads TGTGCCACCCGACGGGACAGAGGAGCCTACAATGAGCAGTTCTTC.

On this clone: One junction end does not reproduce the germline sequence, and a read error may be involved. The same CDR3 is also encoded by other DNA sequences in this sample. J is TRBJ1-1 and V is TRBV2; 7 bases map to TRBD1. Germline V gene data show CDR1 as SNHLY and CDR2 as FYNNEI. The CDR3 is 16 amino acids. Here the CDR3 reads CASSSGQTIMNTEAFF. For the CDR3, the DNA is TGTGCTAGCAGTTCGGGACAGACCATTATGAACACTGAAGCTTTCTTT.